This TCR beta chain stems from a study of follicular helper T cells after annual influenza vaccination. Study information: For some subjects, blood spans the 2013-2014, 2014-2015 and 2015-2016 annual vaccinations.

Sequencing was performed with immunoSEQ multiplex PCR; in TCRdb, only in-frame clones are kept and a portion is missing. The sample consists of some 7,300 clones, over 80% of them appearing once. The CDR3 extends over 16 amino acids. In germline, CDR1 is SGHDT, CDR2 YYEEEE. Trimming stripped 3 bases from V and 0 bases from J, with 13 bases between. Time point defined: 2015-2016 season, 7 days after influenza vaccination. Donors were community-dwelling with no influenza vaccine in the prior 6 months. Each time point used about 35 to 100 mL of blood. The gene calls are TRBV5-6 and TRBJ1-3; unclear D gene. This sequence originates from an adult who received the influenza vaccine. Material: CXCR5+ CD38- circulating T follicular helper cells from blood, obtained 7 days after influenza vaccination. Subset denoted: circulating Tfh, non-naive CD4+CXCR5+PD-1+ (ICOS+CD38+ or ICOS-CD38-). The DNA for the CDR3 is TGTGCCAGCAGCTCCGCCGGGCTCCGCTCTGGAAACACCATATATTTT. Translated: CASSSAGLRSGNTIYF.